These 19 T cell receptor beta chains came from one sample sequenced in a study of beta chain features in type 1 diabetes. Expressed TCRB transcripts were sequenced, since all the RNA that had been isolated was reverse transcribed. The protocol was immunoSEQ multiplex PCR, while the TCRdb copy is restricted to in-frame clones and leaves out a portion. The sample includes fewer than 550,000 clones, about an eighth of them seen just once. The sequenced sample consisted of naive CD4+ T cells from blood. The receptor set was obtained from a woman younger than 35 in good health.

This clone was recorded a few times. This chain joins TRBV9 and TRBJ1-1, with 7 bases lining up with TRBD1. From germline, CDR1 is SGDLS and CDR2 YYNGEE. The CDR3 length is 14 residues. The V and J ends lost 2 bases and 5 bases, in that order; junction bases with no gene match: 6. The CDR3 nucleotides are TGTGCCAGCAGCGTCCACAGGGGAGGGACTGAAGCTTTCTTT. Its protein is CASSVHRGGTEAFF.

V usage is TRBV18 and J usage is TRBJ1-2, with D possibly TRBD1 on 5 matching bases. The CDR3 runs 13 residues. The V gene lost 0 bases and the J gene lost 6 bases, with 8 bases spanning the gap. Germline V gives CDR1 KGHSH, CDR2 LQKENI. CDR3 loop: CASSPPGLDGYTF. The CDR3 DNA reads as TGTGCCAGCTCACCACCGGGACTGGATGGCTACACCTTC.

Written as DNA, the CDR3 is TGTGCCTGGGTAAAAGGGGGCGAGACCCAGTACTTC. Translated: CAWVKGGETQYF. The rearrangement links TRBV30 to TRBJ2-5; 7 bases map to TRBD1. The V segment lost 5 bases and the J segment 5 bases; nucleotides outside the gene matches: 5. The CDR3 is made up of 12 amino acids. CDR1 GTSNPN and CDR2 SVGIG come from the germline V gene (reference sequence).

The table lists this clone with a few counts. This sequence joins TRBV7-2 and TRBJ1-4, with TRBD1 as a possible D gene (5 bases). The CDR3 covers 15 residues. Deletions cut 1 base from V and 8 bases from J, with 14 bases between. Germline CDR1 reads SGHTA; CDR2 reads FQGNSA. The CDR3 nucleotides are TGTGCCAGCAGCTTAGGCGACAGCCTGGGAGAAAAACTGTTTTTT. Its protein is CASSLGDSLGEKLFF.

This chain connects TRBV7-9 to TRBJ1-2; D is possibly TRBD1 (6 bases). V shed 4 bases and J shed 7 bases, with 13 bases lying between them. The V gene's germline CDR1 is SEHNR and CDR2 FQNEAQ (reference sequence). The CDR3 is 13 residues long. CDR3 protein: CASSSSQGSGYTF. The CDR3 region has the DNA TGTGCCAGCAGCTCGTCACAGGGTTCTGGCTACACCTTC.

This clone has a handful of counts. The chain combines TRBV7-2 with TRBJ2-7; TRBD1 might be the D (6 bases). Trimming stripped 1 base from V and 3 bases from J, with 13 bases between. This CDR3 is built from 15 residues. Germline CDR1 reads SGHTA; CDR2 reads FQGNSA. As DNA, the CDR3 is TGTGCCAGCAGCTTAGACCAGGGGCTGATCTACGAGCAGTACTTC. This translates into CASSLDQGLIYEQYF. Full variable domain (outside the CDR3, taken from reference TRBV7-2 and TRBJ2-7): GAGVSQSPSNKVTEKGKDVELRCDPISGHTALYWYRQSLGQGLEFLIYFQGNSAPDKSGLPSDRFSAERTGGSVSTLTIQRTQQEDSAVYLCASSLDQGLIYEQYFGPGTRLTVT.

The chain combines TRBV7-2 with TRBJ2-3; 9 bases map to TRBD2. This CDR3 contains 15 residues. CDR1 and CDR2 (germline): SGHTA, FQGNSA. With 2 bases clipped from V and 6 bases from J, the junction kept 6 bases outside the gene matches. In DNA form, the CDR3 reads TGTGCCAGCAGCTTATATCAGCGGGGGGCCGATACGCAGTATTTT. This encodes CASSLYQRGADTQYF.

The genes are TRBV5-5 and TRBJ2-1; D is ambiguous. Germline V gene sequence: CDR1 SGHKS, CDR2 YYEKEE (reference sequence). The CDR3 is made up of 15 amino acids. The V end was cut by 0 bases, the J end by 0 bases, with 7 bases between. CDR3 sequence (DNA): TGTGCCAGCAGCTTGGCTGCGATCTCCTACAATGAGCAGTTCTTC. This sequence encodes CASSLAAISYNEQFF.

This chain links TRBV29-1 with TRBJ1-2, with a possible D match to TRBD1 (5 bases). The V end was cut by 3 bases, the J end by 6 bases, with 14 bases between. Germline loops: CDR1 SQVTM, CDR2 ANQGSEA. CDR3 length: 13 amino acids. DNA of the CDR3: TGCAGCGTTGATAGGGGTCAGAGCAATGGCTACACCTTC. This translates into CSVDRGQSNGYTF. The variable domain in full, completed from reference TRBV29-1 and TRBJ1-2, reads SAVISQKPSRDICQRGTSLTIQCQVDSQVTMMFWYRQQPGQSLTLIATANQGSEATYESGFVIDKFPISRPNLTFSTLTVSNMSPEDSSIYLCSVDRGQSNGYTFGSGTRLTVV.

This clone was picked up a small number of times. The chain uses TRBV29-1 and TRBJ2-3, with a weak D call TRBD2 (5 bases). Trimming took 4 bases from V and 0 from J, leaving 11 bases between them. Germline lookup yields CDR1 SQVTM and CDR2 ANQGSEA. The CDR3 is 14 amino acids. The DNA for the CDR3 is TGCAGCGTTGGCGGCGGGCTTAGCACAGATACGCAGTATTTT. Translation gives CSVGGGLSTDTQYF.

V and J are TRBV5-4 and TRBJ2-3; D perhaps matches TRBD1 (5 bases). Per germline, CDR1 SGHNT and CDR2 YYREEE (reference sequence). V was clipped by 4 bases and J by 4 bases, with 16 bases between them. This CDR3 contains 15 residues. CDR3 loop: CASSAPKDSADTQYF. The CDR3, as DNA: TGTGCCAGCAGCGCCCCGAAAGACAGTGCAGATACGCAGTATTTT.

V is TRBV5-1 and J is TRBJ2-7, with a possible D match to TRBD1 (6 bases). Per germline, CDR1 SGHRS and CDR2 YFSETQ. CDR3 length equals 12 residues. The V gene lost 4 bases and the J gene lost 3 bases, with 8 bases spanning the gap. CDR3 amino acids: CASSVQGYEQYF. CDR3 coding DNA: TGCGCCAGCAGCGTACAGGGCTACGAGCAGTACTTC.

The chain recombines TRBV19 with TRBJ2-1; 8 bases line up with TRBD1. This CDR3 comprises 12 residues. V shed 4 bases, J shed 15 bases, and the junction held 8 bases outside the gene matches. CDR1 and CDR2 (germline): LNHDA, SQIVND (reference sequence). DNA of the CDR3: TGTGCCAGTAGTACCCGACAGGGGCGGTTGTTCTTC. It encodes CASSTRQGRLFF.

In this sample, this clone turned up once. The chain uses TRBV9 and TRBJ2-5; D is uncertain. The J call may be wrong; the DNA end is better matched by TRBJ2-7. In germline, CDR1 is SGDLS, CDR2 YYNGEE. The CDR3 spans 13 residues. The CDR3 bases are TGTGCCAGCAGCGAGGGTCTCTCCTACGAGCAGTACTTC. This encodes CASSEGLSYEQYF.

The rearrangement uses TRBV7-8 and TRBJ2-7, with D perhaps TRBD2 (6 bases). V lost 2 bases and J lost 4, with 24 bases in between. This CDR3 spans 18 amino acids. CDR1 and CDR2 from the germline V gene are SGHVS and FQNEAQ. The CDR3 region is CASSLLVPGSGYLYEQYF. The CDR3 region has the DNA TGTGCCAGCAGCTTATTGGTACCTGGGAGCGGGTATCTTTACGAGCAGTACTTC. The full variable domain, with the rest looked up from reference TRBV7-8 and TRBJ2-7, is GAGVSQSPRYKVAKRGQDVALRCDPISGHVSLFWYQQALGQGPEFLTYFQNEAQLDKSGLPSDRFFAERPEGSVSTLKIQRTQQEDSAVYLCASSLLVPGSGYLYEQYFGPGTRLTVT.

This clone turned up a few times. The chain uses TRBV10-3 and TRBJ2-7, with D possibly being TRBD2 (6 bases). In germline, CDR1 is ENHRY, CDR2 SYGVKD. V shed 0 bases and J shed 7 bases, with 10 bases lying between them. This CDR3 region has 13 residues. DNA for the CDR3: TGTGCCATCAGTGAGTCGTGCGGGATTGAGCAGTACTTC. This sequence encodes CAISESCGIEQYF.

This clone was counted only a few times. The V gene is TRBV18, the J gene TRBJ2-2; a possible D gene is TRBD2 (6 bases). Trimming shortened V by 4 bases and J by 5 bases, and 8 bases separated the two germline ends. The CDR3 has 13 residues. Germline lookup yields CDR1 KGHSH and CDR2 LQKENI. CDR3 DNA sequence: TGTGCCAGCTCACTTCTAGCGACCGGGGAGCTGTTTTTT. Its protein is CASSLLATGELFF. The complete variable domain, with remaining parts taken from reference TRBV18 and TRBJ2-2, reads NAGVMQNPRHLVRRRGQEARLRCSPMKGHSHVYWYRQLPEEGLKFMVYLQKENIIDESGMPKERFSAEFPKEGPSILRIQQVVRGDSAAYFCASSLLATGELFFGEGSRLTVL.

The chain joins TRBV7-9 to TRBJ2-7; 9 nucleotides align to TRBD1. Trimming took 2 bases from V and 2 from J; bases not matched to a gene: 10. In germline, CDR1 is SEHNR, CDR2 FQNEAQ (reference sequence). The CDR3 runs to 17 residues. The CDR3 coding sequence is TGTGCCAGCAGCTTAAGGGCCGGGACAGGGAGAGCCTACGAGCAGTACTTC. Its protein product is CASSLRAGTGRAYEQYF.

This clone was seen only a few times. The CDR3 is CASSRSARGRDGYTF. CDR3 in DNA: TGTGCCAGCTCTCGCTCGGCCAGGGGGAGAGATGGCTACACCTTC. The V and J genes are TRBV18 and TRBJ1-2; 7 bases align to TRBD1. J lost 6 bases, V lost 6 bases, and 13 bases had no gene match. The CDR3 is 15 amino acids. Germline V gene lookup returns CDR1 KGHSH and CDR2 LQKENI.